This T cell receptor (beta chain) was identified during a study of shared clonotypes between healthy human individuals. Study-wide results and caveats: At large depth, rarefaction still showed sorted-subset sequencing to be incomplete.

About this clone: No antigen is known for it.

A deep-level run was used for the assay. Some 30,000 T cell genomes, or about 0.2 ug DNA, went into the sorted-subset replicate PCRs. This table comes from immunoSEQ multiplex PCR, and its TCRdb copy is limited to in-frame clones, with some not included. This table has over a million clones, approximately 68% appearing once. The sample was memory CD4+ T cells sorted from blood. The sample's subset: CD45RA-negative fraction. The origin of this receptor is a man younger than 30 in good health.

CDR3 in DNA: TGCGCCAGCAGCAGAGGGGCAGAAGCCAATGAGCAGTTCTTC. This translates into CASSRGAEANEQFF. The chain combines TRBV5-1 with TRBJ2-1; D tentatively fits TRBD1 or TRBD2 (5 bases each). The V and J ends lost 4 bases and 6 bases respectively, with 14 bases between them. Germline V gives CDR1 SGHRS, CDR2 YFSETQ. This CDR3 has 14 amino acids.